One and the same sample provided the 9 T cell receptor beta chains below, sequenced in a study of persistence of HIV-infected CD4 T cells. Anti-CD3/anti-CD28 beads served as a nonspecific positive control stimulus. CD4+ T cells upregulating both CD40 ligand and CD69 were sorted as responding cells. This was the immunoSEQ version 4 assay in survey mode. Sequenced by immunoSEQ multiplex PCR; TCRdb stores in-frame clones only, minus some. The sample shows 45,000 or so clones, just under 90% of them seen only once. Their antigens are not known. This material consisted of CD4+ T cells sorted from PBMCs after approximately 19-hour stimulation, taken from a patient who received antiretroviral therapy. Every receptor here comes from an adult woman with HIV who was CMV-seropositive.

The V call is TRBV3-1 (or the pseudogene TRBV3-2), the J call TRBJ1-6; D possibly corresponds to TRBD1 (5 bases). Germline-derived CDR1 and CDR2 are LGHDT and YNNKEL (reference sequence). The CDR3 spans 16 residues. V shed 4 bases and J shed 3 bases, with 13 bases lying between them. This chain's CDR3 is CASSLTGTYYNSPLHF. The CDR3 DNA reads as TGTGCCAGCAGCCTTACCGGGACTTACTATAATTCACCCCTCCACTTT.

The V and J genes are TRBV7-3 and TRBJ1-2; D unresolved. Germline V gene lookup returns CDR1 SGHTA and CDR2 FQGTGA. The CDR3 loop spans 14 amino acids. V was trimmed by 5 bases and J by 2 bases, leaving 12 bases between them. The CDR3 here is CASSPGPANYGYTF. The CDR3 nucleotides read TGTGCCAGCAGCCCGGGTCCGGCGAACTATGGCTACACCTTC.

This chain joins TRBV3-1 (or the pseudogene TRBV3-2) and TRBJ1-2, with TRBD1 identical over 7 bases. The CDR3 totals 17 residues. The germline V gene has CDR1 LGHDT and CDR2 YNNKEL (reference sequence). The V segment lost 3 bases and the J segment 8 bases; nucleotides outside the gene matches: 18. CDR3 nucleotide sequence: TGTGCCAGCAGCCACCCAGGCCGCGGCCAGGGGGGGCACGGCTACACCTTC. Amino acid sequence: CASSHPGRGQGGHGYTF.

This rearrangement joins TRBV2 to TRBJ1-1; 10 bases are a match to TRBD1. The germline V gene encodes CDR1 SNHLY and CDR2 FYNNEI. After removal of 8 bases from V and 5 bases from J, the junction contained 14 bases not matched to a gene. The CDR3 runs to 16 residues. This CDR3 reads CASLNPGQGKGTEAFF. CDR3 in DNA: TGTGCCAGCCTAAACCCGGGACAGGGGAAGGGAACTGAAGCTTTCTTT.

The table lists this clone with a count of one. CDR3 in DNA: TGTGCCAGCAGCTTAGTTGCAGCGGGGGGTGCCAAAAACATTCAGTACTTC. Amino acids: CASSLVAAGGAKNIQYF. The rearrangement links TRBV7-2 to TRBJ2-4, with 9 positions matching TRBD2. The germline V gene has CDR1 SGHTA and CDR2 FQGNSA. V lost 1 base and J lost 1; bases outside the gene matches: 5. This CDR3 is built from 17 residues. The variable domain in full, with the rest retrieved from reference TRBV7-2 and TRBJ2-4, is GAGVSQSPSNKVTEKGKDVELRCDPISGHTALYWYRQSLGQGLEFLIYFQGNSAPDKSGLPSDRFSAERTGGSVSTLTIQRTQQEDSAVYLCASSLVAAGGAKNIQYFGAGTRLSVL.

This sequence joins TRBV5-1 and TRBJ1-1; TRBD1 aligns across 9 bases. The V and J ends lost 2 bases and 13 bases, in that order; junction bases with no gene match: 6. The CDR3 length is 12 residues. CDR1 and CDR2 (germline): SGHRS, YFSETQ. CDR3 amino acids: CASSFEQGALFF. DNA of the CDR3: TGCGCCAGCAGCTTCGAACAGGGGGCACTTTTCTTT.

This clone was seen only once. The chain carries TRBV3-1 (or the pseudogene TRBV3-2) and TRBJ2-5; 9 bases are shared with TRBD1. The length of the CDR3 is 15 residues. Germline loops: CDR1 LGHDT, CDR2 YNNKEL (reference sequence). V lost 3 bases, J lost 5 bases, and 7 bases stayed unmatched. CDR3 loop: CASSQLGQGGETQYF. For the CDR3, the DNA is TGTGCCAGCAGCCAGTTGGGACAGGGTGGGGAGACCCAGTACTTC.

This clone was recorded a few times. The J gene is TRBJ1-6, the V gene TRBV27; D might be TRBD1 (5 bases). CDR3 length: 17 residues. Between the trimmed V and J ends, which lost 5 bases and 0 bases, there was a span of 14 bases. CDR1 and CDR2 (germline): MNHEY, SMNVEV (reference sequence). The CDR3: CASSPTTASSYNSPLHF. The CDR3 nucleotides read TGTGCCAGCAGTCCGACGACAGCCAGCTCCTATAATTCACCCCTCCACTTT.

The V call is TRBV15, the J call TRBJ1-3; 8 bases fit TRBD1. After removal of 0 bases from V and 3 bases from J, the junction contained 7 bases not matched to a gene. Germline values: CDR1 LNHNV, CDR2 YYDKDF (reference sequence). The CDR3 spans 17 residues. The CDR3 nucleotides read TGTGCCACCAGCAGAGATCTCCAGGGGGCGATTGGAAACACCATATATTTT. Its protein is CATSRDLQGAIGNTIYF.